What follows are 24 T cell receptor beta chains derived from one specimen sequenced in a study of shared T cell receptors in the human thymus. Libraries were prepared by immunoSEQ multiplex PCR; TCRdb keeps only in-frame clonotypes and omits some of them. Counted here are approximately 660,000 clones, around 87% occurring once; the ten biggest clones make up about 0.01%. This sample was also put to use in a study of human thymus T cells.

The sample taken for sequencing was thymocytes. The source is a boy younger than two with a congenital heart defect.

J is TRBJ2-1 and V is TRBV9; the match to TRBD2 covers 12 bases. Germline V CDR1 and CDR2: SGDLS, YYNGEE. The V and J ends lost 0 bases and 6 bases, in that order; junction bases with no gene match: 10. This CDR3 region has 18 residues. The CDR3 region is CASSVGVLAGGPRNEQFF. CDR3 nucleotide sequence: TGTGCCAGCAGCGTAGGGGTCCTAGCGGGAGGGCCCCGCAATGAGCAGTTCTTC.

This rearrangement joins TRBV7-2 to TRBJ2-3; maybe TRBD1 (6 bases). This CDR3 is built from 17 residues. CDR1 is SGHTA, CDR2 FQGNSA, per germline. Trimming cost V 2 bases and J 0 bases, with 15 bases left between them. This CDR3 reads CASSLRGWGLSTDTQYF. The CDR3 region has the DNA TGTGCCAGCAGCTTAAGGGGGTGGGGGCTAAGCACAGATACGCAGTATTTT.

The rearrangement joins TRBV30 to TRBJ1-3; D is undetermined. Germline loops: CDR1 GTSNPN, CDR2 SVGIG (reference sequence). V was trimmed by 3 bases and J by 8 bases, leaving 11 bases between them. The CDR3 covers 12 residues. The CDR3 here is CAWSSIAYTIYF. The DNA for the CDR3 is TGTGCCTGGAGCTCCATTGCGTACACCATATATTTT.

This clone was seen once. V and J are TRBV30 and TRBJ2-7, with D tentatively TRBD2 (6 bases). CDR3 size: 14 residues. Germline values: CDR1 GTSNPN, CDR2 SVGIG (reference sequence). V was clipped by 2 bases and J by 5 bases, with 16 bases between them. CDR3 residues: CAWSIEGGVHEQYF. The DNA for the CDR3 is TGTGCCTGGAGTATCGAGGGAGGAGTTCACGAGCAGTACTTC.

V and J are TRBV19 and TRBJ2-7, with 7 bases fitting TRBD2. The CDR3 sequence is 16 residues long. CDR1 and CDR2 (germline): LNHDA, SQIVND (reference sequence). V was pared by 2 bases and J by 4 bases, with 11 bases of the junction left unmatched. The CDR3: CASSITRRAGLYEQYF. The CDR3 region has the DNA TGTGCCAGTAGTATAACACGGCGAGCGGGACTTTACGAGCAGTACTTC.

This sequence joins TRBV7-8 and TRBJ2-1, with D tentatively TRBD1 (5 bases). CDR3 length equals 13 residues. Trimming pared 2 bases from V and 12 bases from J, leaving 14 bases between. Germline V CDR1 and CDR2: SGHVS, FQNEAQ. The CDR3 is CASSLYPSQGQFF. The CDR3 region has the DNA TGTGCCAGCAGCTTATACCCCTCTCAGGGGCAGTTCTTC.

V is TRBV18 and J is TRBJ2-7; D may be TRBD1 (5 bases). In germline, CDR1 is KGHSH, CDR2 LQKENI. This CDR3 has 14 residues. The ends were cut back, 2 bases at V and 2 bases at J, with 10 bases in the middle. The CDR3 here is CASSPETATYEQYF. The DNA of the CDR3 is TGTGCCAGCTCACCAGAGACAGCAACCTACGAGCAGTACTTC.

The sample holds a few counts of this clone. The V call is TRBV7-8, the J call TRBJ2-1; D gene uncertain. The length of the CDR3 is 11 residues. The V and J ends lost 2 bases and 8 bases respectively, with 4 bases between them. CDR1 SGHVS and CDR2 FQNEAQ come from the germline V gene. CDR3 DNA: TGTGCCAGCAGCTTATGGCATGAGCAGTTCTTC. Translated: CASSLWHEQFF.

The gene calls are TRBV6-5 and TRBJ2-1; perhaps TRBD1 as D (6 bases). CDR1 and CDR2 (germline): MNHEY, SVGAGI. The CDR3 contains 13 residues. Trimming stripped 5 bases from V and 8 bases from J, with 13 bases between. The CDR3 nucleotides read TGTGCCAGCAGTCTATACAGGGTCCATGAGCAGTTCTTC. It specifies CASSLYRVHEQFF.

The genes are TRBV6-5 and TRBJ2-3, with 7 bases matching TRBD1. J lost 2 bases, V lost 0 bases, and 2 bases had no gene match. The CDR3 has 15 amino acids. The germline CDR1 and CDR2 sequences are MNHEY and SVGAGI. CDR3 sequence (DNA): TGTGCCAGCAGTTACTCGCAGGGGGACACAGATACGCAGTATTTT. Residues: CASSYSQGDTDTQYF.

The sample holds one count of this clone. The chain recombines TRBV2 with TRBJ2-4; tentatively, D is TRBD1 (6 bases). Trimming cost V 4 bases and J 0 bases, with 19 bases left between them. Per the germline V gene, CDR1 is SNHLY and CDR2 is FYNNEI. The CDR3 contains 18 residues. In DNA, the CDR3 is TGTGCCAGCAGTGTGGCCCATAACAGGGCCCTAGCCAAAAACATTCAGTACTTC. Encoded protein: CASSVAHNRALAKNIQYF.

The gene calls are TRBV5-6 and TRBJ1-5; 7 nucleotides match TRBD1. The CDR3 runs 16 residues. Per the germline V gene, CDR1 is SGHDT and CDR2 is YYEEEE. The trim removed 0 bases at V and 0 bases at J, leaving 3 bases unmatched. CDR3 DNA: TGTGCCAGCAGCTTGGCTGACAGGGATAGCAATCAGCCCCAGCATTTT. Translation gives CASSLADRDSNQPQHF.

The chain uses TRBV23-1 and TRBJ2-2; maybe TRBD1 (6 bases). TRBV23-1 is an ORF, with its function uncertain. V was pared by 4 bases and J by 0 bases, with 15 bases between. This CDR3 is 17 amino acids long. The CDR3 sequence is CASSPLLGATNTGELFF. CDR3 in DNA: TGCGCCAGCAGTCCCCTGTTGGGGGCGACGAACACCGGGGAGCTGTTTTTT.

The rearrangement uses TRBV29-1 and TRBJ2-7; 7 positions agree with TRBD2. V was clipped by 1 base and J by 3 bases; unmatched bases: 3. There are 13 residues in the CDR3. Germline V CDR1 and CDR2: SQVTM, ANQGSEA. CDR3 sequence: CSVEGASGYEQYF. In DNA form, the CDR3 reads TGCAGCGTTGAAGGGGCTAGCGGCTACGAGCAGTACTTC.

Worth noting for this clone: The same CDR3 also results from other DNA sequences found in this sample. V is TRBV6-5 and J is TRBJ2-5, with 8 positions matching TRBD2. Germline CDR1 MNHEY, CDR2 SVGAGI. This CDR3 contains 15 residues. V gave up 4 bases and J gave up 0 bases; unmatched junction bases: 4. CDR3 in amino acids: CASSSAGGNQETQYF. The CDR3 DNA reads as TGTGCCAGCAGTTCGGCGGGAGGTAACCAAGAGACCCAGTACTTC.

The V call is TRBV27, the J call TRBJ2-7; 8 bases are a match to TRBD1. Germline V gene lookup returns CDR1 MNHEY and CDR2 SMNVEV (reference sequence). Trimming cost V 5 bases and J 3 bases; bases outside gene matches: 6. The CDR3 is 14 amino acids. The CDR3 protein is CASSNRGSHYEQYF. In nucleotides, the CDR3 is TGTGCCAGCAGTAACAGGGGGTCGCACTACGAGCAGTACTTC.

Here the CDR3 reads CASSRSRGRRTSGDTGELFF. The DNA for the CDR3 is TGTGCCAGCAGCCGAAGCCGGGGGCGGAGGACTAGCGGGGACACCGGGGAGCTGTTTTTT. The chain employs TRBV4-2 and TRBJ2-2; 12 nucleotides match TRBD2. J gave up 3 bases and V 4 bases, and 15 bases lay outside the gene matches. The CDR3 contains 20 residues. Germline CDR1 is LGHNA and CDR2 is YNFKEQ.

The V gene is TRBV28, the J gene TRBJ2-7; maybe TRBD1 (5 bases). CDR3 length: 15 residues. CDR1 is MDHEN and CDR2 is SYDVKM in the germline V gene. Trimming removed 6 bases from V and 3 bases from J, with 18 bases in between. Here the CDR3 DNA reads TGTGCCAGCAGCCCAGGGCAGCGAAGCCACTACGAGCAGTACTTC. This sequence encodes CASSPGQRSHYEQYF.

The chain combines TRBV19 with TRBJ1-1, with TRBD1 as a possible D gene (5 bases). V was pared by 4 bases and J by 3 bases, with 15 bases between. The CDR3 totals 15 residues. Germline CDR1 and CDR2: LNHDA and SQIVND (reference sequence). The CDR3 region is CASSTKTVCDTEAFF. The CDR3 DNA reads as TGTGCCAGTAGTACCAAGACAGTCTGTGACACTGAAGCTTTCTTT. The full variable domain, in which reference TRBV19 and TRBJ1-1 provide the parts outside the CDR3, is DGGITQSPKYLFRKEGQNVTLSCEQNLNHDAMYWYRQDPGQGLRLIYYSQIVNDFQKGDIAEGYSVSREKKESFPLTVTSAQKNPTAFYLCASSTKTVCDTEAFFGQGTRLTVV.

The V and J genes are TRBV4-2 and TRBJ2-1; TRBD1 aligns across 7 bases. This CDR3 has 14 residues. Germline lookup yields CDR1 LGHNA and CDR2 YNFKEQ. The V segment lost 0 bases and the J segment 10 bases; nucleotides outside the gene matches: 6. The CDR3 here is CASSQDDRVGEQFF. DNA of the CDR3: TGTGCCAGCAGCCAAGACGACAGGGTGGGCGAGCAGTTCTTC.

This clone appeared a few times. The chain carries TRBV12-2 and TRBJ1-3; whether TRBD1, the table's D call, matches the DNA was not checked. TRBV12-2 is recorded as a pseudogene. The CDR3 runs to 16 residues. CDR3 region: CASRLVQGLSGNTIYF. CDR3 DNA sequence: TGTGCAAGTCGCTTAGTTCAGGGGCTCTCTGGAAACACCATATATTTT.

The V call is TRBV7-8, the J call TRBJ2-5; a weak D match, TRBD1 (5 bases). The CDR3 totals 16 residues. Trimming took off 5 bases at V and 1 base at J, with 17 bases between the two ends. Looked up from germline, CDR1 is SGHVS and CDR2 is FQNEAQ. The chain's CDR3 is CASSHIPRTPQETQYF. The CDR3, as DNA: TGTGCCAGCAGCCACATCCCTCGGACACCCCAAGAGACCCAGTACTTC.

This chain uses TRBV19 with TRBJ2-5, with TRBD1 matching over 8 bases. Germline lookup yields CDR1 LNHDA and CDR2 SQIVND (reference sequence). CDR3 length equals 15 residues. V dropped 1 base and J dropped 4; count of bases not matched to a gene: 5. The CDR3 spells CASSIGTGSGETQYF. CDR3 sequence (DNA): TGTGCCAGTAGTATAGGGACAGGGAGTGGAGAGACCCAGTACTTC.

The CDR3 protein is CASSQARFSKLFF. The CDR3 DNA is TGCGCCAGCAGCCAAGCCAGATTTTCAAAACTGTTTTTT. V gene TRBV4-3 combines with J gene TRBJ1-4; the D is unclear. CDR1 and CDR2 (germline): LGHNA, YSLEER. The CDR3 has 13 amino acids. Deletions cut 1 base from V and 10 bases from J, with 10 bases between.